This entry lists 18 T cell receptor beta chains sequenced from one sample in a study of T-cell memory formation after mild COVID-19. Each CDR3 protein is one row after TCRdb ran MiXCR on the 5' RACE reads. Among 380,000 or so distinct CDR3 sequences listed, around 13% were seen once. The source material was PBMCs or a T cell subset sorted from them (not recorded which). The receptor set was obtained from a man between 18 and 35 years old who had mild COVID-19 (a few samples of this study predate the infection). Cell type and time point are not known.

The chain carries TRBV11-2 and TRBJ2-5; the D is unclear. The CDR3 spans 16 residues. The V end lost 5 bases, the J end lost 1 base, and 17 bases lay between the germline ends. Germline assignment: CDR1 SGHAT and CDR2 FQNNGV. In DNA form, the CDR3 reads TGTGCCAGCAGCAACCTACGTGGGAACAGCCAAGAGACCCAGTACTTC. This sequence encodes CASSNLRGNSQETQYF.

This clonotype has more than one count but fewer than ten. The genes are TRBV12-3 or TRBV12-4 and TRBJ2-1; TRBD2 agrees at 9 bases. The CDR3 extends over 13 amino acids. With V trimmed by 3 bases and J by 15 bases, 9 bases remained unmatched. The CDR3 DNA follows: TGTGCCAGCAGTTTTCACGCGCGGGGGGGTCGGTTCTTC. Residues: CASSFHARGGRFF.

The chain joins TRBV15 to TRBJ2-2; the D is unclear. The CDR3 has 13 residues. Trimming removed 1 base from V and 4 bases from J, with 4 bases in between. Per the germline V gene, CDR1 is LNHNV and CDR2 is YYDKDF (reference sequence). The DNA for the CDR3 is TGTGCCACCAGCAGAGTTCGCACCGGGGAGCTGTTTTTT. Residues: CATSRVRTGELFF.

V and J are TRBV19 and TRBJ2-1; D is uncertain. Looked up from germline, CDR1 is LNHDA and CDR2 is SQIVND (reference sequence). The CDR3 sequence is 15 residues long. Trimming removed 4 bases at V and 2 bases at J, with 12 bases between. The CDR3 reads CASSRESGPYNEQFF. The CDR3 nucleotides are TGTGCCAGTAGTAGGGAATCGGGTCCCTACAATGAGCAGTTCTTC.

This clonotype has more than one count but fewer than ten. The rearrangement links TRBV6-2 or TRBV6-3 to TRBJ1-5; D not resolved. CDR3 length: 14 amino acids. V lost 2 bases, J lost 7 bases, and 12 bases lay in between. CDR1 and CDR2 from the germline V gene are MNHEY and SVGEGT. CDR3 region: CASSYDLSGQPQHF. The DNA of the CDR3 is TGTGCCAGCAGTTACGATTTATCGGGGCAGCCCCAGCATTTT.

This clonotype was detected only a few times. The chain couples TRBV6-2 or TRBV6-3 to TRBJ1-5, with D unclear. Germline CDR1 MNHEY, CDR2 SVGEGT. This CDR3 has 14 residues. The V gene lost 7 bases and the J gene lost 2 bases, with 12 bases spanning the gap. CDR3 sequence reads: CASTKSAGNQPQHF. The CDR3, as DNA: TGTGCCAGCACTAAATCGGCAGGCAATCAGCCCCAGCATTTT.

This clonotype came up a few times. J is TRBJ1-6 and V is TRBV27; no definite D call. Deletions cut 6 bases from V and 10 bases from J, with 10 bases between. CDR1 is MNHEY, CDR2 SMNVEV, per germline (reference sequence). This CDR3 spans 12 amino acids. Here the CDR3 reads CASRTERSPLHF. CDR3 sequence (DNA): TGTGCCAGCAGGACGGAAAGGTCACCCCTCCACTTT.

The chain has TRBV4-3 and TRBJ2-1; 9 bases match TRBD1. This CDR3 spans 15 amino acids. Germline V gene lookup returns CDR1 LGHNA and CDR2 YSLEER. J gave up 3 bases and V 6 bases, and 6 bases lay outside the gene matches. CDR3 nucleotides: TGCGCCAGCAGTCAACGACAGGGGGGCTACAATGAGCAGTTCTTC. Protein sequence: CASSQRQGGYNEQFF.

This clonotype occurred many times. The chain employs TRBV18 and TRBJ2-5; weak D call: TRBD2 (5 bases). From germline, CDR1 is KGHSH and CDR2 LQKENI. Trimming left V 6 bases short and J 3 bases short, with 11 bases between. The CDR3 has 13 amino acids. CDR3 in DNA: TGTGCCAGCTCCCGGGGAGTTGAAGAGACCCAGTACTTC. This sequence encodes CASSRGVEETQYF.

The chain carries TRBV5-6 and TRBJ1-4, with D tentatively TRBD1 (6 bases). The CDR3 extends over 15 amino acids. The ends were cut back, 0 bases at V and 9 bases at J, with 15 bases in the middle. The V gene's germline CDR1 is SGHDT and CDR2 YYEEEE. CDR3 nucleotide sequence: TGTGCCAGCAGCTTGGCCGGCAGGGGAGGGAAAAAACTGTTTTTT. Protein product: CASSLAGRGGKKLFF. The whole variable domain, remainder taken from reference TRBV5-6 and TRBJ1-4, is DAGVTQSPTHLIKTRGQQVTLRCSPKSGHDTVSWYQQALGQGPQFIFQYYEEEERQRGNFPDRFSGHQFPNYSSELNVNALLLGDSALYLCASSLAGRGGKKLFFGSGTQLSVL.

There are a few counts of this clonotype. The CDR3 sequence is CASSQDWQGSYNSPLHF. The DNA for the CDR3 is TGCGCCAGCAGCCAAGATTGGCAGGGCTCCTATAATTCACCCCTCCACTTT. The chain couples TRBV4-3 to TRBJ1-6, with D possibly matching TRBD1 (5 bases). CDR1 and CDR2 (germline): LGHNA, YSLEER. This CDR3 has 17 amino acids. With 0 bases removed from V and 0 bases from J, the gap between germline ends came to 9 bases.

This clonotype was seen repeatedly, ten times or more. This sequence joins TRBV7-2 and TRBJ2-3; 11 bases match TRBD2. The CDR3 is 15 residues long. The V and J ends lost 4 bases and 3 bases, in that order; junction bases with no gene match: 3. Germline CDR1 and CDR2: SGHTA and FQGNSA. This chain's CDR3 is CASSYSGGETDTQYF. CDR3 nucleotide sequence: TGTGCCAGCAGCTATAGCGGGGGGGAGACAGATACGCAGTATTTT.

This clonotype occurred a few times. The chain recombines TRBV7-2 with TRBJ2-7; 7 nucleotides agree with TRBD1. This CDR3 contains 14 residues. In germline, CDR1 is SGHTA, CDR2 FQGNSA. J gave up 2 bases and V 1 base, and 2 bases lay outside the gene matches. Here the CDR3 DNA reads TGTGCCAGCAGCTTAGACAGGGGAGCCTACGAGCAGTACGTC. It translates to CASSLDRGAYEQYV.

This clonotype came up a few times. The chain uses TRBV20-1 and TRBJ2-7; D may correspond to TRBD1 or TRBD2 (5 bases each). This CDR3 contains 15 residues. CDR1 is DFQATT, CDR2 SNEGSKA, per germline (reference sequence). Trimming cost V 0 bases and J 0 bases, with 12 bases left between them. Here the CDR3 reads CSARDMGTYSYEQYF. CDR3 DNA: TGCAGTGCTAGAGATATGGGGACGTACTCCTACGAGCAGTACTTC.

This chain links TRBV3-1 with TRBJ1-2, with unresolved D. Trimming left V 2 bases short and J 4 bases short, with 11 bases between. The germline gives CDR1 LGHDT, CDR2 YNNKEL (reference sequence). CDR3 length: 14 amino acids. This chain's CDR3 is CASSQSGGVYGYTF. CDR3 nucleotides: TGTGCCAGCAGCCAATCGGGAGGAGTCTATGGCTACACCTTC.

CDR3 amino acids: CASSQWSRGTEAFF. The CDR3 DNA follows: TGTGCCAGCAGCCAGTGGTCGAGAGGCACTGAAGCTTTCTTT. This sequence joins TRBV27 and TRBJ1-1; unclear D gene. CDR3 length equals 14 residues. V lost 6 bases and J 4 bases, leaving 15 bases between the germline ends. Looked up from germline, CDR1 is MNHEY and CDR2 is SMNVEV (reference sequence).

This clonotype appeared a few times. CDR3 in DNA: TGTGCCAGCAGCTTCGGCTACGAGCAGTACGTC. Protein: CASSFGYEQYV. The chain combines TRBV28 with TRBJ2-7; D is ambiguous. Germline loops: CDR1 MDHEN, CDR2 SYDVKM. The CDR3 contains 11 residues. V lost 6 bases and J 3 bases, leaving 6 bases between the germline ends.

V and J are TRBV7-2 and TRBJ2-5; D is unclear. Trimming removed 1 base at V and 4 bases at J, with 25 bases between. Germline loops: CDR1 SGHTA, CDR2 FQGNSA. The CDR3 runs 19 residues. The CDR3 bases are TGTGCCAGCAGCTTAGTCGGTGGTAACACCCCGCCGCCAGGAGAGACCCAGTACTTC. It codes for CASSLVGGNTPPPGETQYF.